The rows below give T cell receptor beta chains drawn from one sample of a study of blood T cell repertoires in COVID-19. Libraries were prepared by immunoSEQ multiplex PCR; TCRdb keeps only in-frame clonotypes and omits some of them. Of tens of thousands of clones in the sample, 60% to 75% were seen once. The sequenced sample consisted of peripheral blood. The receptors originated from a man aged 45-65 years with active or convalescent COVID-19. Each CDR3 is given with its conserved first and last residue. The order of the fields is J gene, V gene, D gene, clone size, CDR3 protein, CDR3 DNA. A D gene is named only where the DNA matches it firmly. For some rows the clone size is stated as once, few or many, or as a class when expanded; others skip it.

TRBJ1-2 | TRBV5-5 | - | - | CASSLEGSGTGYTF | TGTGCCAGCAGCTTGGAGGGGTCAGGAACCGGCTACACCTTC
TRBJ2-5 | TRBV3-1/TRBV3-2 | - | - | CASSQLEVETQYF | TGTGCCAGCAGCCAACTAGAGGTAGAGACCCAGTACTTC
TRBJ2-3 | TRBV6-2/TRBV6-3 | TRBD2 | - | CASSPGLEADTQYF | TGTGCCAGCAGCCCGGGACTAGAGGCAGATACGCAGTATTTT
TRBJ2-3 | TRBV4-3 | TRBD2 | - | CASSQDSEASGGTSTDTQYF | TGCGCCAGCAGCCAAGATTCTGAGGCTAGCGGGGGGACTAGCACAGATACGCAGTATTTT
TRBJ2-1 | TRBV6-1 | - | - | CASSEGRWEENYNEQFF | TGTGCCAGCAGTGAAGGTAGGTGGGAGGAGAACTACAATGAGCAGTTCTTC
TRBJ1-6 | TRBV6-5 | - | - | CASSTDRPSYSPLHF | TGTGCCAGCAGCACCGACAGGCCATCTTATTCACCCCTCCACTTT
TRBJ1-1 | TRBV27 | - | - | CASRRGAGGTEAFF | TGTGCCAGCCGTCGAGGGGCCGGGGGCACTGAAGCTTTCTTT
TRBJ2-3 | TRBV29-1 | TRBD2 | - | CSVAVSGGRDTQYF | TGCAGCGTTGCTGTTAGCGGGGGTCGAGATACGCAGTATTTT
TRBJ1-2 | TRBV9 | - | once | CASSPRVNGYTF | TGTGCCAGCAGCCCCCGGGTTAATGGCTACACCTTC
TRBJ2-3 | TRBV30 | - | - | CAWRAGSGTTDTQYF | TGTGCCTGGAGGGCGGGGTCAGGGACCACAGATACGCAGTATTTT
TRBJ2-7 | TRBV30 | TRBD2 | many | CAWSVHRTSGTYEQYF | TGTGCCTGGAGTGTACACCGGACTAGCGGGACCTACGAGCAGTACTTC
TRBJ2-3 | TRBV30 | - | - | CAWTPTTASTDTQYF | TGTGCCTGGACCCCGACAACCGCTAGCACAGATACGCAGTATTTT
TRBJ2-5 | TRBV6-6 | - | - | CATLRERGETQYF | TGTGCCACCCTACGCGAAAGAGGAGAGACCCAGTACTTC
TRBJ2-1 | TRBV24-1 | TRBD1 | - | CATSDSETGRSTEQFF | TGTGCCACCAGTGATTCCGAGACAGGGAGAAGTACTGAGCAGTTCTTC
TRBJ1-1 | TRBV4-2 | TRBD1 | once | CASSPGGAEAFF | TGTGCCAGCAGCCCAGGGGGCGCTGAAGCTTTCTTT
TRBJ2-5 | TRBV21-1 | - | - | CASSKAAVFKTGSETQYF | TGTGCCAGCAGCAAAGCCGCCGTTTTTAAGACAGGGTCGGAGACCCAGTACTTC
TRBJ1-1 | TRBV27 | - | - | CASSQQGRGTEAFF | TGTGCCAGCAGTCAACAGGGAAGAGGGACTGAAGCTTTCTTT
TRBJ2-3 | TRBV9 | TRBD2 | few | CASSVDAGGGKDTQYF | TGTGCCAGCAGCGTAGACGCGGGGGGCGGGAAAGATACGCAGTATTTT
TRBJ2-7 | TRBV4-1 | - | - | CASSQGIAYEQYF | TGCGCCAGCAGCCAGGGCATCGCCTACGAGCAGTACTTC
TRBJ1-5 | TRBV2 | - | few | CASRPDSINQPQHF | TGTGCCAGCAGACCCGACAGTATCAATCAGCCCCAGCATTTT
TRBJ2-2 | TRBV5-1 | - | - | CASSLYGESGELFF | TGCGCCAGCAGCTTGTACGGGGAGAGCGGGGAGCTGTTTTTT
TRBJ1-5 | TRBV21-1 | - | - | CASTPRGGLNQPQHF | TGTGCCAGCACCCCACGAGGGGGTTTGAATCAGCCCCAGCATTTT
TRBJ1-4 | TRBV2 | TRBD1 | - | CASSDATGDEKLFF | TGTGCCAGCAGTGATGCGACAGGGGATGAAAAACTGTTTTTT
TRBJ2-7 | TRBV7-3 | - | many | CASSRQRQSEKGSSYEQYF | TGTGCCAGCAGCCGACAGAGGCAAAGCGAGAAGGGTAGTAGCTACGAGCAGTACTTC
TRBJ2-7 | TRBV4-2 | TRBD2 | - | CASSQVVSGGTSYEQYF | TGTGCCAGCAGCCAAGTCGTTAGCGGGGGGACCTCCTACGAGCAGTACTTC
TRBJ2-3 | TRBV9 | - | - | CASSSLIGGSTDTQYF | TGTGCCAGCAGCTCTCTCATAGGGGGAAGCACAGATACGCAGTATTTT
TRBJ1-1 | TRBV4-2 | - | - | CASSQELDKNTEAFF | TGTGCCAGCAGCCAAGAACTGGACAAGAACACTGAAGCTTTCTTT
TRBJ2-1 | TRBV23-1 | - | - | CARRTVNNEQFF | TGCGCCAGGAGGACAGTAAACAATGAGCAGTTCTTC
TRBJ1-1 | TRBV5-5 | - | - | CASSLLRGPGTEAFF | TGTGCCAGCAGCCTCCTCAGGGGCCCGGGGACTGAAGCTTTCTTT
TRBJ2-5 | TRBV19 | TRBD2 | - | CASSIRAGGYQETQYF | TGTGCCAGTAGTATTCGGGCGGGGGGGTACCAAGAGACCCAGTACTTC
TRBJ1-1 | TRBV5-4 | - | - | CASSPTGNTEAFF | TGTGCCAGCAGCCCTACAGGGAACACTGAAGCTTTCTTT
TRBJ2-7 | TRBV6-5 | - | - | CASSTQTRGEQYF | TGTGCCAGCTCCACCCAGACCAGGGGCGAGCAGTACTTC
TRBJ1-5 | TRBV6-1 | - | - | CASSDRPGLGNQPQHF | TGTGCCAGCAGTGACCGCCCGGGATTAGGCAATCAGCCCCAGCATTTT
TRBJ2-2 | TRBV7-9 | - | few | CASSLMAFGGELFF | TGTGCCAGCAGCTTAATGGCGTTCGGGGGGGAGCTGTTTTTT
TRBJ1-3 | TRBV12-5 | - | - | CASGAGNTIYF | TGTGCTAGCGGGGCTGGAAACACCATATATTTT
TRBJ2-2 | TRBV19 | TRBD1 | - | CASSVGQGGTGELFF | TGTGCCAGTAGTGTAGGACAGGGCGGAACCGGGGAGCTGTTTTTT
TRBJ2-3 | TRBV4-3 | - | few | CASSQEIPGVLTDTQYF | TGCGCCAGCAGCCAAGAGATCCCAGGGGTGCTCACAGATACGCAGTATTTT
TRBJ1-4 | TRBV6-6 | TRBD1 | - | CASSLRGQGGLFF | TGTGCCAGCAGTCTTAGGGGACAGGGCGGACTGTTTTTT
TRBJ1-2 | TRBV28 | TRBD1 | - | CASSPGQGYSGYTF | TGTGCCAGCAGCCCGGGACAGGGATACTCCGGCTACACCTTC
TRBJ1-2 | TRBV29-1 | - | - | CSVGAAMGYGYTF | TGCAGCGTGGGGGCCGCCATGGGCTATGGCTACACCTTC
TRBJ2-2 | TRBV10-1 | - | - | CASSETYAGELFF | TGCGCCAGCAGTGAGACCTACGCCGGGGAGCTGTTTTTT
TRBJ2-1 | TRBV10-3 | - | - | CAISETGGGTYNEQFF | TGTGCCATCAGTGAGACCGGGGGAGGAACCTACAATGAGCAGTTCTTC
TRBJ2-5 | TRBV5-1 | TRBD1 | - | CASSLGSGGQETQYF | TGCGCCAGCAGCTTGGGGTCAGGGGGCCAAGAGACCCAGTACTTC
TRBJ2-3 | TRBV11-3 | - | - | CASSSGGGAATDTQYF | TGTGCCAGCAGCTCGGGGGGCGGGGCTGCCACAGATACGCAGTATTTT
TRBJ1-1 | TRBV7-9 | TRBD1 | - | CASSSTGDSEAFF | TGTGCCAGCAGCTCAACAGGGGATTCTGAAGCTTTCTTT